What follows is one T cell receptor (beta chain) and its context. Its antigen is currently unknown. A multiplex PCR was run with 60 Vbeta primers and 13 Jbeta primers. The data were produced by immunoSEQ multiplex PCR, yet TCRdb's version contains in-frame clones alone and is incomplete. Here the sample table reports just over 200,000 clones. The data stem from a study of cytomegalovirus exposure and HLA in healthy donors. General study results and limits: As immune exposure information, only CMV serostatus was available. Most TCR sequences were seen very rarely across donors, but some public TCRs occurred in many. Some TCR beta chains (over 150 of them) were listed as cytomegalovirus-associated. Based on reports, TCR beta sequences accurately predicted HLA-A and HLA-B alleles for most subjects.

The specimen sequenced was PBMCs. The TCR sequence derives from a girl aged 2 to 9 in good health and CMV-seropositive.

In DNA, the CDR3 is TGTGCCAGCAGTCGAGAGGAGAGCTCCTACAATGAGCAGTTCTTC. Translation: CASSREESSYNEQFF. The V gene is TRBV6-4, the J gene TRBJ2-1; D unresolved. Trimming took 5 bases from V and 0 from J, leaving 11 bases between them. Germline loops: CDR1 MRHNA, CDR2 SNTAGT. This CDR3 is 15 amino acids long.